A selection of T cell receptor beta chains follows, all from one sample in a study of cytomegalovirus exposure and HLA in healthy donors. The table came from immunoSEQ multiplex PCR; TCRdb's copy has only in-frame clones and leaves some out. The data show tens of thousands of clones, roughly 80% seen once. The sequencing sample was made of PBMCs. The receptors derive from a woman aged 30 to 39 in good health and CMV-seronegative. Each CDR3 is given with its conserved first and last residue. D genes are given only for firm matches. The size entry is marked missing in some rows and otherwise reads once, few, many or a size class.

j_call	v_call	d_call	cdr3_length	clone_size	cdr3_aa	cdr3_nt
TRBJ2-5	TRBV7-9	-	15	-	CASSRGGDGQETQYF	TGTGCCAGCAGCCGAGGGGGGGATGGCCAAGAGACCCAGTACTTC
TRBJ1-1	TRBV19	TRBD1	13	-	CASSLDRGTEAFF	TGTGCCAGTAGCCTTGACAGGGGCACTGAAGCTTTCTTT
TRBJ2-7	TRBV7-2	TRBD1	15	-	CASSPQGATSYEQYF	TGTGCCAGCAGCCCACAGGGGGCTACCTCCTACGAGCAGTACTTC
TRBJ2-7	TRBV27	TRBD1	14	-	CASSLSTGAYEQYF	TGTGCCAGCAGTTTATCGACAGGGGCCTACGAGCAGTACTTC
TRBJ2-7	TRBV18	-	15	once	CASSPKGFDTYEQYF	TGTGCCAGCTCACCAAAGGGGTTCGACACCTACGAGCAGTACTTC
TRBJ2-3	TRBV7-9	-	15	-	CASSLAGGPGDTQYF	TGTGCCAGCAGCTTAGCGGGGGGGCCAGGTGATACGCAGTATTTT
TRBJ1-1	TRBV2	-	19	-	CASSESGISGRGMNTEAFF	TGTGCCAGCAGTGAATCGGGGATTAGTGGCAGGGGAATGAACACTGAAGCTTTCTTT
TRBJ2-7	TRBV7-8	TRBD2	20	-	CASSLTLLWTSGGFTYEQYF	TGTGCCAGCAGCCTAACTCTTCTTTGGACTAGCGGGGGGTTTACCTACGAGCAGTACTTC
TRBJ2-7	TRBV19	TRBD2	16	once	CASSTSSGVTGYEQYF	TGTGCCAGTAGTACAAGTAGCGGGGTGACAGGCTACGAGCAGTACTTC
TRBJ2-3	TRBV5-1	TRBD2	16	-	CASSPGAGGSTDTQYF	TGCGCCAGCAGCCCCGGTGCGGGGGGAAGCACAGATACGCAGTATTTT
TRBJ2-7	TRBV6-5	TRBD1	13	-	CASRGTGTHEQYF	TGTGCCAGCAGGGGGACAGGGACCCACGAGCAGTACTTC
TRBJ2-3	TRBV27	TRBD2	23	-	CASSLWAPRGLAGGPGGTDTQYF	TGTGCCAGCAGTTTATGGGCACCCCGGGGACTAGCGGGGGGGCCGGGGGGCACAGATACGCAGTATTTT
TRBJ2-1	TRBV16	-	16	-	CASSLFQGPIYNEQFF	TGTGCCAGCAGCCTTTTTCAGGGGCCAATATACAATGAGCAGTTCTTC
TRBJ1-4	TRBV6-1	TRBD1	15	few	CASSGDRAWNEKLFF	TGTGCCAGCAGTGGCGACAGGGCTTGGAATGAAAAACTGTTTTTT
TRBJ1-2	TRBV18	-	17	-	CASSPTPYLQGPGGYTF	TGTGCCAGCTCACCAACGCCCTATCTACAGGGCCCGGGGGGCTACACCTTC
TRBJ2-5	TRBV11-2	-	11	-	CASSPAETQYF	TGTGCCAGCAGCCCAGCGGAGACCCAGTACTTC
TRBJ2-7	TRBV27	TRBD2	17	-	CASSFSGTSGYSYEQYF	TGTGCCAGCAGTTTTTCCGGGACTAGCGGGTATTCCTACGAGCAGTACTTC
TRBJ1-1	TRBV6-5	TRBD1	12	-	CASSRQGAQAFF	TGTGCCAGCAGCCGACAGGGGGCCCAAGCTTTCTTT
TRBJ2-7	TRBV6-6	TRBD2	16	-	CASSRAPTSVFYEQYF	TGTGCCAGCAGCCGTGCCCCCACTAGCGTGTTTTACGAGCAGTACTTC
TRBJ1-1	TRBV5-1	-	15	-	CASSFRGGWTTEAFF	TGCGCCAGCAGCTTCCGGGGAGGTTGGACCACTGAAGCTTTCTTT
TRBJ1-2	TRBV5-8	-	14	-	CASTRFGGDYGYTF	TGTGCCAGCACCAGGTTTGGAGGGGACTATGGCTACACCTTC
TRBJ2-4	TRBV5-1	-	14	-	CASSPGLAKNIQYF	TGCGCCAGCAGCCCAGGCCTAGCCAAAAACATTCAGTACTTC
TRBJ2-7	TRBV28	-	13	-	CASSDRDSNEQYF	TGTGCCAGCAGTGACCGGGACTCCAACGAGCAGTACTTC
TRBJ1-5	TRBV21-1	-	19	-	CASSKGRRDRGFFNQPQHF	TGTGCCAGCAGCAAAGGCCGCCGGGACAGGGGGTTCTTCAATCAGCCCCAGCATTTT
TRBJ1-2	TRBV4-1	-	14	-	CASSQNEQGNGYTF	TGCGCCAGCAGCCAAAACGAGCAGGGGAATGGCTACACCTTC
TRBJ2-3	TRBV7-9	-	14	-	CASSFWTVSDTQYF	TGTGCCAGCAGCTTTTGGACAGTCTCAGATACGCAGTATTTT
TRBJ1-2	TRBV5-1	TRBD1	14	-	CASSTHTGDHGYTF	TGCGCCAGCAGCACCCATACAGGGGACCACGGCTACACCTTC
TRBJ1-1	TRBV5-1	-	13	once	CASSLDGYTEAFF	TGCGCCAGCAGCTTAGACGGGTATACTGAAGCTTTCTTT
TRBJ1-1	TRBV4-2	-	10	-	CASSQAGEPF	TGTGCCAGCAGCCAAGCGGGGGAACCCTTT
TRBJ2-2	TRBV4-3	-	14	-	CASSRELLGGELFF	TGCGCCAGCAGCCGAGAACTCCTCGGTGGGGAGCTGTTTTTT
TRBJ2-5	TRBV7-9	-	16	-	CASSPEAFRGKETQYF	TGTGCCAGCAGCCCCGAGGCGTTTAGAGGCAAAGAGACCCAGTACTTC
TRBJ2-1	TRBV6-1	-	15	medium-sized	CATQRGLDFYNEQFF	TGTGCCACCCAAAGGGGCCTCGATTTCTACAATGAGCAGTTCTTC
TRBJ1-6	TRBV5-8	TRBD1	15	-	CASSWRGQGGAPLHF	TGTGCCAGCAGTTGGCGGGGACAGGGAGGTGCACCCCTCCACTTT
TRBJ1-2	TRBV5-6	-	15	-	CASSLVRRQELGYTF	TGTGCCAGCAGCTTGGTGCGTCGACAGGAACTTGGCTACACCTTC
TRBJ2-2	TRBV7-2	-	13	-	CASSSPNTGELFF	TGTGCCAGCAGCTCTCCGAACACCGGGGAGCTGTTTTTT
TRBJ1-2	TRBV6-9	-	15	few	CASSYSVGGNYGYTF	TGTGCCAGCAGTTATTCGGTCGGGGGGAACTATGGCTACACCTTC
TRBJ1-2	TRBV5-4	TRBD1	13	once	CASSSTGVRGYTF	TGTGCCAGCAGCTCGACAGGGGTAAGAGGCTACACCTTC
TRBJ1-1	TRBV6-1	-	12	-	CASLRGNTEAFF	TGTGCCAGCTTACGGGGGAACACTGAAGCTTTCTTT
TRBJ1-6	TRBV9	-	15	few	CASSGHRDRNSPLHF	TGTGCCAGCAGCGGGCACAGGGATCGTAATTCACCCCTCCACTTT
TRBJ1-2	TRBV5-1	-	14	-	CASSLTIEGFGYTF	TGCGCCAGCAGCTTGACGATAGAGGGTTTTGGCTACACCTTC
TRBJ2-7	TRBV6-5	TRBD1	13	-	CASSRGTAYEQYF	TGTGCCAGCAGTAGGGGGACAGCCTACGAGCAGTACTTC
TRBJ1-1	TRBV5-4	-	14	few	CASSLERMNTEAFF	TGTGCCAGCAGCTTGGAGAGAATGAACACTGAAGCTTTCTTT
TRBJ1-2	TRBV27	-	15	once	CASSSGPGQIYGYTF	TGTGCCAGCAGTTCAGGCCCCGGACAGATCTATGGCTACACCTTC
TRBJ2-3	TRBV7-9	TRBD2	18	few	CSSSKWITSGGATDTQYF	TGTTCCAGCAGCAAATGGATTACTAGCGGGGGGGCCACAGATACGCAGTATTTT
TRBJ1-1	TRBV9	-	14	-	CASSDQMGHTEAFF	TGTGCCAGCAGCGACCAGATGGGCCATACTGAAGCTTTCTTT
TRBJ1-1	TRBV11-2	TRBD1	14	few	CASSLGQMNTEAFF	TGTGCCAGCAGCTTGGGACAGATGAACACTGAAGCTTTCTTT
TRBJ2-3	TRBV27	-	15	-	CASSLVTAGTDTQYF	TGTGCCAGCAGTCTCGTAACGGCGGGCACAGATACGCAGTATTTT
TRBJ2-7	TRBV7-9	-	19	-	CSSSLDPLHRDLQRYEQYF	TGTTCCAGCAGCTTAGACCCACTCCACAGGGATCTCCAGCGGTACGAGCAGTACTTC
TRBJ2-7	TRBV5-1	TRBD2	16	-	CASSLVSGGGALEQYF	TGCGCCAGCAGCTTGGTTTCGGGCGGGGGGGCCCTCGAGCAGTACTTC
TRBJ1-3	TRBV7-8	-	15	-	CASSGRTAAGNTIYF	TGTGCCAGCAGCGGAAGGACAGCTGCTGGAAACACCATATATTTT
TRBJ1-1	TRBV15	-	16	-	CATSRDRPGGNTEAFF	TGTGCCACCAGCAGAGATCGCCCGGGGGGCAACACTGAAGCTTTCTTT
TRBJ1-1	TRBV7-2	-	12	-	CASSLPGLEAFF	TGTGCCAGCAGCTTACCCGGTTTGGAAGCTTTCTTT
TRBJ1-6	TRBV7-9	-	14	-	CASSQNSPDSPLHF	TGTGCCAGCAGCCAGAACAGTCCGGATTCACCCCTCCACTTT